The entry that follows covers one T cell receptor beta chain sequence. The data derive from a study of CD8 T cells in Susac syndrome. Unmatched junction bases numbered 11, after V lost 5 bases and J lost 6 bases. Germline-derived CDR1 and CDR2 are SGHRS and YFSETQ. The CDR3 length is 14 residues. Healthy donors constituted the control group, matched for age and sex. FACS was used to enrich TEMRA cells, whereas the CD8+ and CD4+ T cells were obtained by negative isolation. The RNA input was 0.5 to 1 ug, and it was reverse transcribed with random hexamers. The immunoSEQ assay covered 54 Vbeta and 13 Jbeta segments for CDR3. One entry per CDR3 protein results from TCRdb running MiXCR on the immunoSEQ multiplex PCR reads. The repertoire holds around 150,000 distinct CDR3 sequences, approximately 92% seen once, with more than 0.11% in the top ten.

Sequencing input: CD4+ T cells from PBMCs. The chain couples TRBV5-1 to TRBJ2-7, with 7 bases matching TRBD1. The TCR was taken from a human donor in good health. Written as DNA, the CDR3 is TGCGCCAGCAGGGAGGCCTCAACAGGGGCCGAGCAGTACTTC. It translates to CASREASTGAEQYF.